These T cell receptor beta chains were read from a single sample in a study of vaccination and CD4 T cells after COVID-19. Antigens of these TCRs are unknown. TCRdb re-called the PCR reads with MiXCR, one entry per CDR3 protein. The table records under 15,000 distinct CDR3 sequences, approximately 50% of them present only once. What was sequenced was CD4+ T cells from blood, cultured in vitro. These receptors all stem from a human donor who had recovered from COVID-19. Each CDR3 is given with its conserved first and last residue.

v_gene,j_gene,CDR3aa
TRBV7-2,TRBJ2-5,CASSDVGWTQYF
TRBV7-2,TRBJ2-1,CASSSGGGRLPNEQFF
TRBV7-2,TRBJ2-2,CASSPWGTGGELFF
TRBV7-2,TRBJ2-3,CASSLDGRTDTQYF
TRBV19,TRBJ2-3,CASSMGQGLDTQYF
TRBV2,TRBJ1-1,CASSVERLNTEAFF
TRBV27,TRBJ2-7,CASSPLGAGIHEQYF
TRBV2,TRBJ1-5,CASSRDLGGNQPQHF
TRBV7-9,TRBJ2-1,CASSSRLPPYNEQFF
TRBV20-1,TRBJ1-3,CSARDYRDSGNTIYF
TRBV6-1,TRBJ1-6,CASSRPGQGYGLSSPLHF
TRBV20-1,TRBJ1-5,CSALGQYSNQPQHF
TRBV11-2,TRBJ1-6,CASSSRTGFSPLHF
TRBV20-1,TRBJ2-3,CSALGLAGGPADTQYF
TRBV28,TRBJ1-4,CASSFLPGQGDEKLFF
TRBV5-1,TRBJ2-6,CASSLDTGANVLTF
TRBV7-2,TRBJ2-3,CASSLVSGASDTQYF
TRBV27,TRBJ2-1,CASSISGSSYNEQFF
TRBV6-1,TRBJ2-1,CASSRLAGGANEQFF
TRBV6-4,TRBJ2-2,CASSAANTGELFF
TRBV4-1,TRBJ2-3,CASSSHLETDTQYF
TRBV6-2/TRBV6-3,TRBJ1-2,CASSYRVRGKDYGYTF
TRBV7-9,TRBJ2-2,CASSLRAGGPGELFF
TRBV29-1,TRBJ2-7,CSVEESGSSGIYEQYF
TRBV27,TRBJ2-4,CASSRYAKNIQYF
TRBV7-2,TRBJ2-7,CASTLAGSAPNEQYF
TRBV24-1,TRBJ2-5,CATSDGGQETQYF
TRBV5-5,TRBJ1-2,CASSGYREFNYGYTF
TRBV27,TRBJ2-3,CASRGSKDTQYF
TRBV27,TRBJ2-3,CASRRGGTDTQYF
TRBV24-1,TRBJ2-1,CATSDWGQDAQFF
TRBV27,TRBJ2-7,CASSELGAPAYEQYF
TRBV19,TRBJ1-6,CASSLPGSYSPLHF
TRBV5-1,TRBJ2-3,CASTRDYALDTQYF
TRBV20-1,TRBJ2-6,CSARDQGFAGANVLTF
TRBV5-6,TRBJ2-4,CASSTSGAKNIQYF
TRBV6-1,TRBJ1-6,CASSHGGPGARESPLHF
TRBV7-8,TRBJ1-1,CASSLTGGTEAFF
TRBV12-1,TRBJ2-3,CASSLRGTGTDTQYF
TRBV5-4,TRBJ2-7,CASSPPGSGFYEQYF
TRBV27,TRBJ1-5,CASRSPGQGKVQPQHF
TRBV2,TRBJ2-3,CASRVSSTDTQYF
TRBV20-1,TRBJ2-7,CSARAGRLLSYEQYF
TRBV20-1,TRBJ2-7,CSAGLPLADHYEQYF
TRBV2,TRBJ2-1,CASSGTPRGYNEQFF
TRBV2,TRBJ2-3,CASSEAGGRDTQYF
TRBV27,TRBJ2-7,CASSRTTQTSTYEQYF
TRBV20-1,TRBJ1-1,CSAGGRGLPLNTEAFF
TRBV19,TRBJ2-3,CASSARTGGEGDTQYF
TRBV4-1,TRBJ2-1,CASSQVTGLAGVLEQFF